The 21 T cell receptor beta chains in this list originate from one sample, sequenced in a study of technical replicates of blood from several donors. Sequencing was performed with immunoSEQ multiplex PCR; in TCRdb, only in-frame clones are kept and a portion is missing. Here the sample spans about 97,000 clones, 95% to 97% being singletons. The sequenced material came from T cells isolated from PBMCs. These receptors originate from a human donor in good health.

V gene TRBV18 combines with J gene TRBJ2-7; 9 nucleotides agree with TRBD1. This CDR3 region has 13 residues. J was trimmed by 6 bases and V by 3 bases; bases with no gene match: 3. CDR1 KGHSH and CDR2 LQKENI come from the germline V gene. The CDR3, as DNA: TGTGCCAGCTCACCGGGACAGGGCGGCGAGCAGTACTTC. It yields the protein CASSPGQGGEQYF.

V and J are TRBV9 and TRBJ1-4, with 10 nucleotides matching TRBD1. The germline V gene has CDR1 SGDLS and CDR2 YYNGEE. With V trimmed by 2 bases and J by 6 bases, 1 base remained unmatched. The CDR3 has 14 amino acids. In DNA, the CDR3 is TGTGCCAGCAGCGTGGGACAGGGGTATGAAAAACTGTTTTTT. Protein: CASSVGQGYEKLFF.

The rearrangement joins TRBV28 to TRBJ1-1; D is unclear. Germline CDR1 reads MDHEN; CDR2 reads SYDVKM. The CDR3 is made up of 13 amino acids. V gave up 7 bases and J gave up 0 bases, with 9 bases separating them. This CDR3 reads CASNPLVNTEAFF. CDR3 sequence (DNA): TGTGCCAGCAACCCCTTAGTGAACACTGAAGCTTTCTTT. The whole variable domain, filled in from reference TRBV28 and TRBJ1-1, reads DVKVTQSSRYLVKRTGEKVFLECVQDMDHENMFWYRQDPGLGLRLIYFSYDVKMKEKGDIPEGYSVSREKKERFSLILESASTNQTSMYLCASNPLVNTEAFFGQGTRLTVV.

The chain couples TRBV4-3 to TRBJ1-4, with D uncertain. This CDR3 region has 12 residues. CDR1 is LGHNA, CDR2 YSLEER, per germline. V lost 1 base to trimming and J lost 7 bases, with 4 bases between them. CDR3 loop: CASSQGSEKLFF. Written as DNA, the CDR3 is TGCGCCAGCAGCCAAGGGAGTGAAAAACTGTTTTTT.

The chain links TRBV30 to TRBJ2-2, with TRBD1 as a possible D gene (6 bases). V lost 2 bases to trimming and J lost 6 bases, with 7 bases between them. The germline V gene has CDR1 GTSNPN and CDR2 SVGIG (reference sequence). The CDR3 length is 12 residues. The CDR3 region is CAWSWTAGELFF. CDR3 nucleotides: TGTGCCTGGAGTTGGACAGCCGGGGAGCTGTTTTTT.

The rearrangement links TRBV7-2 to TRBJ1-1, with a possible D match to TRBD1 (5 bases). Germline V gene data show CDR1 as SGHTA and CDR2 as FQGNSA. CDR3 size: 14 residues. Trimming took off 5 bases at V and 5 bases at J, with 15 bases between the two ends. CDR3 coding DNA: TGTGCCAGCAGCGGACATTGGGGGAGGACTGAAGCTTTCTTT. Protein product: CASSGHWGRTEAFF.

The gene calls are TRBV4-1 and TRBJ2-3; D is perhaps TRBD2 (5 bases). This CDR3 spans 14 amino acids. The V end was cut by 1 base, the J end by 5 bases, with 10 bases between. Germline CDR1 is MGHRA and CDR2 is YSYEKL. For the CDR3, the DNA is TGCGCCAGCAGCCAAGCTGGGAGTGTAGATACGCAGTATTTT. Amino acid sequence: CASSQAGSVDTQYF.

CDR3 region: CASHSPLAGDEQFF. The CDR3 region has the DNA TGTGCCAGTCATAGCCCTCTAGCGGGGGATGAGCAGTTCTTC. The rearrangement links TRBV28 to TRBJ2-1; the match to TRBD2 covers 10 bases. The CDR3 consists of 14 residues. The V gene's germline CDR1 is MDHEN and CDR2 SYDVKM. After removal of 9 bases from V and 8 bases from J, the junction contained 10 bases not matched to a gene.

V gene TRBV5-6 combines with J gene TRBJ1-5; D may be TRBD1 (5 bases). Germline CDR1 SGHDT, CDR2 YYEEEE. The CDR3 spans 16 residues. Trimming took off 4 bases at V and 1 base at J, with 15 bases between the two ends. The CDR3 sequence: CASSLTWGESNQPQHF. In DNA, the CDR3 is TGTGCCAGCAGCCTGACTTGGGGGGAGAGCAATCAGCCCCAGCATTTT.

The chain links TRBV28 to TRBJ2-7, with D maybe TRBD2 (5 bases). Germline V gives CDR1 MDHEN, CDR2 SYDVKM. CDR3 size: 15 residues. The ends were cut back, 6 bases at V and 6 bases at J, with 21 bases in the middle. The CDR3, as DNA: TGTGCCAGCAGACCCCGCCCGGGAAGGGTATCCGAGCAGTACTTC. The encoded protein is CASRPRPGRVSEQYF.

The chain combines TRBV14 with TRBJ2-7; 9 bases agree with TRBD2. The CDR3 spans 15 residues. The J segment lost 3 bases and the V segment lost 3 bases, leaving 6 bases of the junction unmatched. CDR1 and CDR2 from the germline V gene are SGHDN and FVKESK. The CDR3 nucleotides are TGTGCCAGCAGCCAGTATAGCGGGAGTGTCTACGAGCAGTACTTC. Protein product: CASSQYSGSVYEQYF.

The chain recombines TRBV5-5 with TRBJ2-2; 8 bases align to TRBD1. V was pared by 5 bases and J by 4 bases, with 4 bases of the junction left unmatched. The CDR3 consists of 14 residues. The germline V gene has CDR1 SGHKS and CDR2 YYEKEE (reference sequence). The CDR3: CASRRQGSTGELFF. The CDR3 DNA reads TGTGCCAGCAGAAGACAGGGGAGCACCGGGGAGCTGTTTTTT.

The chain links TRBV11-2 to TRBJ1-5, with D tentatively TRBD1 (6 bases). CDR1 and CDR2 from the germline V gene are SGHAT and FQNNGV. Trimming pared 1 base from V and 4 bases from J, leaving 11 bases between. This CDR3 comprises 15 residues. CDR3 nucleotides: TGTGCCAGCAGCTTAGGGCAGGGGATGAATCAGCCCCAGCATTTT. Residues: CASSLGQGMNQPQHF.

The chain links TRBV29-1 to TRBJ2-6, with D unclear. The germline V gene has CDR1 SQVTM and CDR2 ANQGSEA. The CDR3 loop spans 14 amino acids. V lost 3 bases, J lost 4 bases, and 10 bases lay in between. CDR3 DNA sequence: TGCAGCGTTGATGAGGCATCGGGGGCCAACGTCCTGACTTTC. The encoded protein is CSVDEASGANVLTF.

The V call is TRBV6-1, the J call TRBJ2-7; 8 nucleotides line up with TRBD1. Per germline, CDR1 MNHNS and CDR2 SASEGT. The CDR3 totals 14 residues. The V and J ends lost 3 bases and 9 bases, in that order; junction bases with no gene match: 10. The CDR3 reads CASSDTGGFGGQYF. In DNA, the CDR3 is TGTGCCAGCAGTGATACAGGGGGTTTCGGTGGGCAGTACTTC.

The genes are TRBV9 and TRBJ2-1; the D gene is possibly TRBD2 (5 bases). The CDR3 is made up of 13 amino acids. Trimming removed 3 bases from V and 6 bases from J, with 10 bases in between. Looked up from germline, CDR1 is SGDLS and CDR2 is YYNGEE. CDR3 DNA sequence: TGTGCCAGCAGCGGAGATGGACTCAATGAGCAGTTCTTC. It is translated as CASSGDGLNEQFF.

The DNA of the CDR3 is TGTGCCAGCGGGAGGGCTGCAACTAATGAAAAACTGTTTTTT. Residues: CASGRAATNEKLFF. The chain has TRBV25-1 and TRBJ1-4; D uncertain. With 8 bases removed from V and 0 bases from J, the gap between germline ends came to 10 bases. This CDR3 is built from 14 residues. CDR1 and CDR2 (germline): MGHDK, SYGVNS.

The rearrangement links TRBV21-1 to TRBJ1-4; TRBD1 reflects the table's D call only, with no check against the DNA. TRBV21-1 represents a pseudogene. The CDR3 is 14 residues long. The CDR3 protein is CASSPDRVSEKLFF. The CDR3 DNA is TGTGCCAGCAGCCCGGACAGGGTCAGTGAAAAACTGTTTTTT.

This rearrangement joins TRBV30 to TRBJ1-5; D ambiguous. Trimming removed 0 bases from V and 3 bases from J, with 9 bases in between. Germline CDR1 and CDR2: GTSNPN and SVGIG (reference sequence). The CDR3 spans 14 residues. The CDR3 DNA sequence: TGTGCCTGGAGTGTTAGCGTAATCAATCAGCCCCAGCATTTT. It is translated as CAWSVSVINQPQHF.

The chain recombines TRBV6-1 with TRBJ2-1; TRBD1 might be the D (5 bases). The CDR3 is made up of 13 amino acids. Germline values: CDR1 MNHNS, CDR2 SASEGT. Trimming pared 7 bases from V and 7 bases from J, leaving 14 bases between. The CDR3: CASKGVGDNEQFF. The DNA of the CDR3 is TGTGCCAGCAAAGGGGTAGGTGATAATGAGCAGTTCTTC.

The CDR3 region is CASSPEVAGELEQYF. The CDR3 coding sequence is TGTGCCAGCAGTCCCGAGGTAGCGGGAGAGCTCGAGCAGTACTTC. The chain has TRBV7-2 and TRBJ2-7, with 9 bases that match TRBD2. CDR3 length equals 15 residues. CDR1 is SGHTA and CDR2 is FQGNSA in the germline V gene. The trim removed 6 bases at V and 6 bases at J, leaving 12 bases unmatched.